This TCR beta chain originates from a study of OX40 agonist ivuxolimab in advanced cancers. Across the study: Patients were treated with intravenous ivuxolimab, dosed at 0.01 to 10 mg/kg and infused every 2 weeks. Participants, approximately 83% male, averaged around 64 years of age, ranging from roughly 20 to 80.

Method: immunoSEQ multiplex PCR; TCRdb's copy keeps in-frame clones and lacks some. The profile shows 150,000 to 190,000 clones, 94% of them singletons. Systemic immunosuppression or a history of autoimmune disease excluded patients. Germline V CDR1 and CDR2: MNHEY, SMNVEV (reference sequence). The CDR3 is 17 amino acids. The junction had 11 bases not matched to a gene; V was cut back by 5 bases and J by 0 bases. Source: CD4+ or CD8+ T cells sorted from blood, taken in a trial of the OX40 agonist ivuxolimab. The clonotype originates from an adult with an advanced solid tumor such as melanoma, head and neck, liver or kidney cancer. The chain has TRBV27 and TRBJ2-7, with 9 bases aligning to TRBD2. CDR3 sequence: CASSNPAGTSTSYEQYF. In DNA form, the CDR3 reads TGTGCCAGCAGTAACCCGGCCGGGACTAGCACCTCCTACGAGCAGTACTTC.